This T cell receptor beta chain was captured by sequencing in a study of radiation and T cells in renal cell carcinoma. This clone has a handful of counts. TCRdb's copy holds only in-frame clones and misses some; the assay was immunoSEQ multiplex PCR. This table has 150,000 or so clones, about 88% appearing once. V lost 3 bases to trimming and J lost 4 bases, with 9 bases between them. The germline CDR1 and CDR2 sequences are SGHDN and FVKESK. This CDR3 region has 13 residues. The time point is: baseline pretreatment blood. Specified treatment: 15 Gy SBRT to primary tumor, nephrectomy 4 weeks later. This specimen consisted of blood, obtained from a patient whose treatment included radiotherapy and nephrectomy. The TCR comes from a woman in her seventies with renal cell carcinoma. This chain links TRBV14 with TRBJ1-1; the D gene is possibly TRBD1 (5 bases). Written as DNA, the CDR3 is TGTGCCAGCAGCCAGGGGGTCCCCACTGAAGCTTTCTTT. Translation: CASSQGVPTEAFF.